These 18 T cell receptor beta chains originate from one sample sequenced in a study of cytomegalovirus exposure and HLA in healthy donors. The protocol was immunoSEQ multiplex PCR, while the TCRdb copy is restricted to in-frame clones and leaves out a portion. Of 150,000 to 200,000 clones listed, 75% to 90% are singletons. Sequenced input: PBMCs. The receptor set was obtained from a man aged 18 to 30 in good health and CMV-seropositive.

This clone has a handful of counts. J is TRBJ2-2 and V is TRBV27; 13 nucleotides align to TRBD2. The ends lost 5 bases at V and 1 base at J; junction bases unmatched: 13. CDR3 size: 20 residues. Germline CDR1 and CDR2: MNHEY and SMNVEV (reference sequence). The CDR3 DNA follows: TGTGCCAGCAGTCGAGCCTTCGGACTAGCGGGAGTCGGGAACACCGGGGAGCTGTTTTTT. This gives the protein CASSRAFGLAGVGNTGELFF.

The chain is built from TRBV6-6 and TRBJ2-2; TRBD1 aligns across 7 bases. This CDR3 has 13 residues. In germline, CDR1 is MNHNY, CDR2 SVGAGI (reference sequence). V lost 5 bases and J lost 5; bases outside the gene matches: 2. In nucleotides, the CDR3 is TGTGCCAGCAGTCAACAGGGGACCGGGGAGCTGTTTTTT. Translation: CASSQQGTGELFF.

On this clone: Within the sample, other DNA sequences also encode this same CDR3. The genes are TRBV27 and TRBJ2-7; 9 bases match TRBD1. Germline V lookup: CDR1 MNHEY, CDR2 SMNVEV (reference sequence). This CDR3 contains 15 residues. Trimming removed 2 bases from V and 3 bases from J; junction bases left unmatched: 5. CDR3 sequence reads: CASSLVMDRGYEQYF. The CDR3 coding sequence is TGTGCCAGCAGTTTAGTGATGGACAGGGGCTACGAGCAGTACTTC.

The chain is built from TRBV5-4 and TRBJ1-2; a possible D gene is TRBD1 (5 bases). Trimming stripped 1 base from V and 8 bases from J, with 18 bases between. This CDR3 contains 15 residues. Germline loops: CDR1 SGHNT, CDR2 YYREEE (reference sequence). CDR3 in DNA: TGTGCCAGCAGCTTGCAGGGCCACTCCCCGATAGGCTACACCTTC. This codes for CASSLQGHSPIGYTF.

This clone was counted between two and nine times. CDR3 nucleotides: TGTGCCAGCAGCGTAGCAGGGCAGGGCTACGAGCAGTACTTC. Translating gives CASSVAGQGYEQYF. This rearrangement joins TRBV9 to TRBJ2-7; D is perhaps TRBD1 (5 bases). The CDR3 is made up of 14 amino acids. Trimming removed 0 bases at V and 3 bases at J, with 10 bases between. Per the germline V gene, CDR1 is SGDLS and CDR2 is YYNGEE.

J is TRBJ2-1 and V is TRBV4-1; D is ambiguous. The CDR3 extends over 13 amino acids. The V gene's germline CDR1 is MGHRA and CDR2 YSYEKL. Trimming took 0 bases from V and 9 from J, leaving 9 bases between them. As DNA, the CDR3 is TGCGCCAGCAGCCAAGATTCCACGGGTGAGCAGTTCTTC. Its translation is CASSQDSTGEQFF.

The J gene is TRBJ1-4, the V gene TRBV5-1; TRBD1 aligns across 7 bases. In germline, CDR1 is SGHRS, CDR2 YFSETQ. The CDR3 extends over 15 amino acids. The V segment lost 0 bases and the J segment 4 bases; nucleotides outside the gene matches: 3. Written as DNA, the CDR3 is TGCGCCAGCAGCTTGGCTGACAGGGATAATGAAAAACTGTTTTTT. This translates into CASSLADRDNEKLFF.

The CDR3 sequence: CASSPSDRERTDTQYF. The DNA of the CDR3 is TGTGCCAGCAGTCCATCCGACAGGGAGAGGACAGATACGCAGTATTTT. V is TRBV27 and J is TRBJ2-3; TRBD1 matches 7 bases. Trimming at V came to 5 bases and at J to 3 bases, leaving 11 bases not matched to a gene. This CDR3 is built from 16 residues. CDR1 is MNHEY and CDR2 is SMNVEV in the germline V gene (reference sequence).

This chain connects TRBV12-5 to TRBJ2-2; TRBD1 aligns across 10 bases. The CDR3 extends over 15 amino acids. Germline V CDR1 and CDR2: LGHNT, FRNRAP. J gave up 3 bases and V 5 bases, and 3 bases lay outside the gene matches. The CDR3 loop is CASGTGQGDTGELFF. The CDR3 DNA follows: TGTGCTAGTGGTACAGGACAGGGGGACACCGGGGAGCTGTTTTTT.

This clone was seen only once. CDR3: CASSSITGSNQPQHF. CDR3 DNA sequence: TGTGCCAGCAGTTCTATCACAGGGAGCAATCAGCCCCAGCATTTT. This sequence joins TRBV6-1 and TRBJ1-5, with D possibly TRBD1 on 6 matching bases. This CDR3 comprises 15 residues. The V end lost 5 bases, the J end lost 1 base, and 12 bases lay between the germline ends. Germline loops: CDR1 MNHNS, CDR2 SASEGT.

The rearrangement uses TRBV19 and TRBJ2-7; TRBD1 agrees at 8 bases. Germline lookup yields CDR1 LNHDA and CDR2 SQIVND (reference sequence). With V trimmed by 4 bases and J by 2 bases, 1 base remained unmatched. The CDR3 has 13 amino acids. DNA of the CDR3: TGTGCCAGTAGTACACAGGGGGCCTACGAGCAGTACTTC. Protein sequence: CASSTQGAYEQYF.

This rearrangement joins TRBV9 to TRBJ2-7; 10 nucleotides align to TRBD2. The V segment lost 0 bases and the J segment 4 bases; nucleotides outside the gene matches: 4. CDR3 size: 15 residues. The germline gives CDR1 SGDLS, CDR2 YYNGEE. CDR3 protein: CASSVEAGGIYEQYF. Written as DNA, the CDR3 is TGTGCCAGCAGCGTAGAAGCGGGAGGGATATACGAGCAGTACTTC.

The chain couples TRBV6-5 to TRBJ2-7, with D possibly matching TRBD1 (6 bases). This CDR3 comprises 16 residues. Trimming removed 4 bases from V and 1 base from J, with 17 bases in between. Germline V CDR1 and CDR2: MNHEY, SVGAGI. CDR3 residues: CASSSRPGQSSYEQYF. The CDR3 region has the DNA TGTGCCAGCAGTTCTAGACCGGGACAAAGTTCCTACGAGCAGTACTTC.

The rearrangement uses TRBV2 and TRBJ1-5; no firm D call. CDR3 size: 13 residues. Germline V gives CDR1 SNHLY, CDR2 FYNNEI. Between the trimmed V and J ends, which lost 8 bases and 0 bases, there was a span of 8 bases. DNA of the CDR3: TGTGCCAGCGTGGTAGCTAGCAATCAGCCCCAGCATTTT. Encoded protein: CASVVASNQPQHF. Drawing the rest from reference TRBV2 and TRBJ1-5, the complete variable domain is EPEVTQTPSHQVTQMGQEVILRCVPISNHLYFYWYRQILGQKVEFLVSFYNNEISEKSEIFDDQFSVERPDGSNFTLKIRSTKLEDSAMYFCASVVASNQPQHFGDGTRLSIL.

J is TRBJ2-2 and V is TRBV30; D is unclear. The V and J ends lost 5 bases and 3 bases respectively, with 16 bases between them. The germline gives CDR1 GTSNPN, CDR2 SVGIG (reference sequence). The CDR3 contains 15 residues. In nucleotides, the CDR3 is TGTGCCTGGTTACGAGCAGGTATCTACACCGGGGAGCTGTTTTTT. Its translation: CAWLRAGIYTGELFF.

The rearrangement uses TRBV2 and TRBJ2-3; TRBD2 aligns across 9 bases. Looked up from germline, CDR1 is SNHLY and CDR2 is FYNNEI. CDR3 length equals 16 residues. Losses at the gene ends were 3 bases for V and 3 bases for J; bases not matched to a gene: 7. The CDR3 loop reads CASSEGASGVTDTQYF. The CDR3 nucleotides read TGTGCCAGCAGTGAGGGGGCTAGCGGGGTAACAGATACGCAGTATTTT. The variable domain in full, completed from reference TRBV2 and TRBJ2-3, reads EPEVTQTPSHQVTQMGQEVILRCVPISNHLYFYWYRQILGQKVEFLVSFYNNEISEKSEIFDDQFSVERPDGSNFTLKIRSTKLEDSAMYFCASSEGASGVTDTQYFGPGTRLTVL.

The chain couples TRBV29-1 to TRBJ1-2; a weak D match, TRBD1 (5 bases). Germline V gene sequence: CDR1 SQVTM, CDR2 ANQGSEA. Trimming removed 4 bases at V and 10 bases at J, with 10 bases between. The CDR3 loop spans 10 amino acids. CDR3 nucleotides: TGCAGCGTTGTAGAGGGGCTCTACACCTTC. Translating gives CSVVEGLYTF.

The CDR3 nucleotides read TGTGCCAGCAGCGGGGCTCCGACAGGGGTCAACACTGAAGCTTTCTTT. This encodes CASSGAPTGVNTEAFF. This rearrangement joins TRBV14 to TRBJ1-1, with 8 bases fitting TRBD1. This CDR3 contains 16 residues. Germline V gene lookup returns CDR1 SGHDN and CDR2 FVKESK. V was clipped by 5 bases and J by 2 bases; unmatched bases: 10.